The 16 T cell receptor beta chains listed next were all sequenced from one sample in a study of shared clonotypes between healthy human individuals (dated by TCRdb to about 2020). Libraries were prepared through the immunoSEQ multiplex PCR assay. TCRdb carries this immuneACCESS record with in-frame sequences only. Its versions omit some clonotypes, under half of them owing to an unresolved V gene in the studies checked, with the rest unexplained. The sample table lists about 470,000 clones, around 75% of them with a count of one. About 13% of the sample is taken by the ten largest. What was sequenced was PBMCs. The origin of the receptors is a woman between 40 and 50 years old in good health. Some clones in this sample may be carry-over from other donors' samples.

The chain couples TRBV19 to TRBJ2-2; D assignment may be TRBD1 or TRBD2 (6 bases each). V was trimmed by 9 bases and J by 4 bases, leaving 12 bases between them. CDR3 length: 13 residues. The germline V gene has CDR1 LNHDA and CDR2 SQIVND (reference sequence). The CDR3 nucleotides are TGTGCCAGCGGGGGCCTCGGCACCGGGGAGCTGTTTTTT. It specifies CASGGLGTGELFF. Using reference TRBV19 and TRBJ2-2 for the parts outside the CDR3, the full variable domain is DGGITQSPKYLFRKEGQNVTLSCEQNLNHDAMYWYRQDPGQGLRLIYYSQIVNDFQKGDIAEGYSVSREKKESFPLTVTSAQKNPTAFYLCASGGLGTGELFFGEGSRLTVL.

V gene TRBV29-1 combines with J gene TRBJ2-1; 8 bases agree with TRBD1. V shed 6 bases and J 0 bases; nucleotides not matched to a gene: 7. The CDR3 consists of 15 residues. Germline CDR1 and CDR2: SQVTM and ANQGSEA. The CDR3 bases are TGCAGCGTCTCCCCCGGGACAGGCTCCTACAATGAGCAGTTCTTC. Amino acid sequence: CSVSPGTGSYNEQFF.

The chain carries TRBV28 and TRBJ2-5; 8 nucleotides agree with TRBD2. This CDR3 spans 16 amino acids. Unmatched junction bases numbered 12, after V lost 5 bases and J lost 4 bases. Germline loops: CDR1 MDHEN, CDR2 SYDVKM. As DNA, the CDR3 is TGTGCCAGCAGTACCCCCTACGGGAGGGCAGGAGAGACCCAGTACTTC. This codes for CASSTPYGRAGETQYF.

The rearrangement joins TRBV28 to TRBJ2-7, with 9 bases lining up with TRBD2. This CDR3 region has 16 residues. The germline V gene has CDR1 MDHEN and CDR2 SYDVKM. The V gene end was trimmed by 5 bases and the J gene end by 2 bases; junction bases not matched to a gene: 10. For the CDR3, the DNA is TGTGCCAGCAGTCCCTTCAGGACTAGCGCGGCCTACGAGCAGTACTTC. Encoded protein: CASSPFRTSAAYEQYF.

V usage is TRBV7-3 and J usage is TRBJ2-5, with D possibly matching TRBD1 (6 bases). Germline V gene lookup returns CDR1 SGHTA and CDR2 FQGTGA. The CDR3 contains 15 residues. V was pared by 2 bases and J by 0 bases, with 10 bases between. The CDR3 DNA reads TGTGCCAGCAGCTTATTGGGACATAACCAAGAGACCCAGTACTTC. Protein product: CASSLLGHNQETQYF.

V usage is TRBV29-1 and J usage is TRBJ2-3, with 13 bases aligning to TRBD2. The CDR3 sequence is 18 residues long. With 1 base clipped from V and 4 bases from J, the junction kept 11 bases outside the gene matches. Germline CDR1 SQVTM, CDR2 ANQGSEA. CDR3 sequence: CSVEAVGLAGTHADTQYF. The CDR3 DNA reads TGCAGCGTTGAAGCAGTGGGACTAGCGGGAACCCACGCAGATACGCAGTATTTT.

The gene calls are TRBV27 and TRBJ2-7, with 7 bases matching TRBD1. Germline CDR1 is MNHEY and CDR2 is SMNVEV (reference sequence). CDR3 size: 15 residues. After removal of 2 bases from V and 7 bases from J, the junction contained 11 bases not matched to a gene. CDR3 coding DNA: TGTGCCAGCAGTTTAGCCTGGACAGGACCCTGGGAGCAGTACTTC. This translates into CASSLAWTGPWEQYF.

The gene calls are TRBV7-3 and TRBJ2-5, with D perhaps matching TRBD1 (5 bases). This CDR3 has 15 residues. V was shortened by 2 bases and J by 5 bases, with 15 bases between the two germline ends. CDR1 is SGHTA and CDR2 is FQGTGA in the germline V gene. Written as DNA, the CDR3 is TGTGCCAGCAGCTTATTAGGTTTCTCAGGGGAGACCCAGTACTTC. Encoded protein: CASSLLGFSGETQYF.

The chain links TRBV2 to TRBJ2-7; 9 bases agree with TRBD2. With 4 bases clipped from V and 7 bases from J, the junction kept 11 bases outside the gene matches. The CDR3 sequence is 15 residues long. CDR1 is SNHLY and CDR2 is FYNNEI in the germline V gene. CDR3 region: CASSAALAGSGEQYF. The CDR3 region has the DNA TGTGCCAGCAGTGCCGCGCTAGCGGGATCGGGAGAGCAGTACTTC.

This chain uses TRBV30 with TRBJ1-1, with D possibly matching TRBD1 (5 bases). This CDR3 has 14 residues. Germline V CDR1 and CDR2: GTSNPN, SVGIG (reference sequence). The ends were cut back, 0 bases at V and 4 bases at J, with 12 bases in the middle. The CDR3 DNA reads TGTGCCTGGAGTGTAAATTTGCAGGGCACTGAAGCTTTCTTT. Its protein is CAWSVNLQGTEAFF.

The rearrangement links TRBV30 to TRBJ1-6; D remains ambiguous. CDR1 is GTSNPN and CDR2 is SVGIG in the germline V gene (reference sequence). Deletions cut 1 base from V and 4 bases from J, with 5 bases between. This CDR3 has 13 residues. CDR3 residues: CAWSDEYNSPLHF. The CDR3 DNA follows: TGTGCCTGGAGTGACGAATATAATTCACCCCTCCACTTT.

The rearrangement uses TRBV18 and TRBJ2-7; D is tentatively TRBD1 or TRBD2 (10 bases each). Trimming cost V 3 bases and J 2 bases, with 26 bases left between them. This CDR3 contains 19 residues. Germline-derived CDR1 and CDR2 are KGHSH and LQKENI. Here the CDR3 reads CASSPRTGGSSGRTYEQYF. CDR3 coding DNA: TGTGCCAGCTCACCGAGGACAGGGGGGAGTAGCGGGAGGACCTACGAGCAGTACTTC.

The rearrangement links TRBV30 to TRBJ2-7; D is unclear. Deletions cut 0 bases from V and 5 bases from J, with 8 bases between. Germline CDR1 reads GTSNPN; CDR2 reads SVGIG (reference sequence). The CDR3 covers 12 residues. CDR3 sequence: CAWSVPPHEQYF. Here the CDR3 DNA reads TGTGCCTGGAGTGTACCCCCCCACGAGCAGTACTTC.

V gene TRBV5-1 combines with J gene TRBJ2-1; tentative D call: TRBD1 (6 bases). The ends were cut back, 3 bases at V and 6 bases at J, with 16 bases in the middle. CDR1 and CDR2 (germline): SGHRS, YFSETQ. The CDR3 is 15 residues long. The CDR3 loop reads CASSWGPTSGNEQFF. The CDR3 DNA reads as TGCGCCAGCAGCTGGGGGCCGACATCGGGCAATGAGCAGTTCTTC.

CDR3 sequence: CASSIGLAGVVGQFF. The CDR3 DNA sequence: TGCGCCAGCAGCATAGGACTAGCGGGAGTAGTTGGGCAGTTCTTC. This rearrangement joins TRBV5-1 to TRBJ2-1, with TRBD2 identical over 13 bases. Per the germline V gene, CDR1 is SGHRS and CDR2 is YFSETQ. The ends lost 4 bases at V and 12 bases at J; junction bases unmatched: 10. CDR3 length: 15 amino acids. The whole variable domain, filled in from reference TRBV5-1 and TRBJ2-1, reads KAGVTQTPRYLIKTRGQQVTLSCSPISGHRSVSWYQQTPGQGLQFLFEYFSETQRNKGNFPGRFSGRQFSNSRSEMNVSTLELGDSALYLCASSIGLAGVVGQFFGPGTRLTVL.

This clone appeared a few times. The chain combines TRBV28 with TRBJ1-2; D gene uncertain. Germline-derived CDR1 and CDR2 are MDHEN and SYDVKM. The length of the CDR3 is 12 residues. Trimming removed 5 bases at V and 8 bases at J, with 12 bases between. The CDR3 sequence is CASSPFIRGYTF. DNA for the CDR3: TGTGCCAGCAGTCCCTTTATTCGAGGCTACACCTTC.